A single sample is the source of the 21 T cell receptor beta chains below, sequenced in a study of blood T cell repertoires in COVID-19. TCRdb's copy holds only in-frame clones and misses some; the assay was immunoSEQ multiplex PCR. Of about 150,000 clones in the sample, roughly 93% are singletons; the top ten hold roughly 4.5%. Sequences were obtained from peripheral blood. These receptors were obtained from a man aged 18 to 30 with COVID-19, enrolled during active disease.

The CDR3 loop reads CASSPGLAGHTGELFF. The CDR3 nucleotides read TGTGCCAGCAGCCCGGGACTAGCGGGACACACCGGGGAGCTGTTTTTT. The V and J genes are TRBV3-1 (or the pseudogene TRBV3-2) and TRBJ2-2; TRBD2 aligns across 13 bases. V was clipped by 4 bases and J by 3 bases; unmatched bases: 2. The CDR3 totals 16 residues. Germline CDR1 reads LGHDT; CDR2 reads YNNKEL (reference sequence).

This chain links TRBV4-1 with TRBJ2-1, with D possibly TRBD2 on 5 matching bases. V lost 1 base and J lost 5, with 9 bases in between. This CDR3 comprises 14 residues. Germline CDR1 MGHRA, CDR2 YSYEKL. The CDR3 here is CASSQAASHNEQFF. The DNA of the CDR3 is TGCGCCAGCAGCCAAGCGGCTAGCCACAATGAGCAGTTCTTC.

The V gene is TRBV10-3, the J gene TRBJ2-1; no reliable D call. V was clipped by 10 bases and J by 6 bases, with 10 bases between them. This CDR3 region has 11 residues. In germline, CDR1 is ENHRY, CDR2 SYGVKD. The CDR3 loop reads CATIHGNEQFF. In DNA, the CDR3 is TGTGCCACAATACATGGCAATGAGCAGTTCTTC.

The CDR3 nucleotides are TGTGCCAGCAGCTTGGGGTGGGAGTCAAACACAGATACGCAGTATTTT. The encoded protein is CASSLGWESNTDTQYF. The rearrangement joins TRBV11-2 to TRBJ2-3, with D possibly being TRBD2 (5 bases). The V end was cut by 3 bases, the J end by 2 bases, with 15 bases between. The CDR3 totals 16 residues. Germline V gene sequence: CDR1 SGHAT, CDR2 FQNNGV.

The CDR3 DNA sequence: TGTGCCAGCAGAGATAGGAGCTCCTATAATTCACCCCTCCACTTT. It translates to CASRDRSSYNSPLHF. V gene TRBV6-5 combines with J gene TRBJ1-6; no clear D gene. The CDR3 consists of 15 residues. CDR1 and CDR2 (germline): MNHEY, SVGAGI. V lost 6 bases to trimming and J lost 0 bases, with 9 bases between them.

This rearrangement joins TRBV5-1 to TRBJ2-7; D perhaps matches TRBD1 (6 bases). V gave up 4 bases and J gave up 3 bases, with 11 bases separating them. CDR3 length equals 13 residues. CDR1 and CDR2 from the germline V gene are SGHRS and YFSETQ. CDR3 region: CASSPGHNYEQYF. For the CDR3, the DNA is TGCGCCAGCAGCCCGGGACACAACTACGAGCAGTACTTC.

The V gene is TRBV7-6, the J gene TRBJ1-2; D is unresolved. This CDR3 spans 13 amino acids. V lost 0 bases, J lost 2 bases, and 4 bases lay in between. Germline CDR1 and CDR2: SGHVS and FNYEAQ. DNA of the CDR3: TGTGCCAGCAGCTTAGCAGAGAACTATGGCTACACCTTC. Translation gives CASSLAENYGYTF. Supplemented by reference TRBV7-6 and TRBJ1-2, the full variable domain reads GAGVSQSPRYKVTKRGQDVALRCDPISGHVSLYWYRQALGQGPEFLTYFNYEAQQDKSGLPNDRFSAERPEGSISTLTIQRTEQRDSAMYRCASSLAENYGYTFGSGTRLTVV.

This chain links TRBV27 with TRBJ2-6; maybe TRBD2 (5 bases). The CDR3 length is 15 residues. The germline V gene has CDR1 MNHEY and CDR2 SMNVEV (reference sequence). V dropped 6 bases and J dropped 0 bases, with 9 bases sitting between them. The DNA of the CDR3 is TGTGCCAGCAGGTATCGGGGCTCTGGGGCCAACGTCCTGACTTTC. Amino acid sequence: CASRYRGSGANVLTF.

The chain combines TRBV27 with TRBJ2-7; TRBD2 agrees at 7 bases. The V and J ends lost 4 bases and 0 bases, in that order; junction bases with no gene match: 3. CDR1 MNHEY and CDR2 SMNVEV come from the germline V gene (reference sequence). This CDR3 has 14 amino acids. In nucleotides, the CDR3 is TGTGCCAGCAGTTGGGGGGGTCGCTCCTACGAGCAGTACTTC. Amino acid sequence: CASSWGGRSYEQYF.

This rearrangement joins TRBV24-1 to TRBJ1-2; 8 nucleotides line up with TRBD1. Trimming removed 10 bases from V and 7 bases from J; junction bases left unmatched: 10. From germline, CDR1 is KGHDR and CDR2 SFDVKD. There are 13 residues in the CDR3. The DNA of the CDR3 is TGTGCCACACGGGACAGGACGGTTCGTGGCTACACCTTC. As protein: CATRDRTVRGYTF.

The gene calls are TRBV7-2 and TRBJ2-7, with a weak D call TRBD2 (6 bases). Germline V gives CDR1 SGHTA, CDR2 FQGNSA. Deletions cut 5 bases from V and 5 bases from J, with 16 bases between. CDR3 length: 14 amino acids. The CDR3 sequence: CASSLGTLSNEQYF. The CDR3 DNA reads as TGTGCCAGCAGCCTCGGGACTCTTTCGAACGAGCAGTACTTC.

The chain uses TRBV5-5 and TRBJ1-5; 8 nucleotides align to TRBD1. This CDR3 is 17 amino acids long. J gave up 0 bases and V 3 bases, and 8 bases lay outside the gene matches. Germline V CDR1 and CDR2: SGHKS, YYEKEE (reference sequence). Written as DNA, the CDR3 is TGTGCCAGCAGCTCGGGGACAGGAGTTTATAGCAATCAGCCCCAGCATTTT. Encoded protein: CASSSGTGVYSNQPQHF.

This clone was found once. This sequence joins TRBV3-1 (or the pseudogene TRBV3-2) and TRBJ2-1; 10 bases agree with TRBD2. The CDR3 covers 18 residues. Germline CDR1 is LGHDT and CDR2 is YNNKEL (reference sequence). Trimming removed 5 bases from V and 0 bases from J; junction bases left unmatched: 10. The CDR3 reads CASSSQSSGGSSYNEQFF. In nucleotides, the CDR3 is TGTGCCAGCAGCAGCCAATCTAGCGGGGGTAGCTCCTACAATGAGCAGTTCTTC.

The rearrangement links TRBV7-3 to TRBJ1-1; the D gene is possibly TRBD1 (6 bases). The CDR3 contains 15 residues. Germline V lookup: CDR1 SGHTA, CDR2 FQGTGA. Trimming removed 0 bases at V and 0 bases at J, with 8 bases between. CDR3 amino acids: CASSLTRTVNTEAFF. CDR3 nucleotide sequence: TGTGCCAGCAGCTTAACCCGGACAGTGAACACTGAAGCTTTCTTT.

DNA of the CDR3: TGTGCTTCCTCCCCGGGGGGGCCAAGATACAATGAGCAGTTCTTC. Its protein product is CASSPGGPRYNEQFF. This sequence joins TRBV28 and TRBJ2-1, with TRBD2 matching over 8 bases. Germline V gives CDR1 MDHEN, CDR2 SYDVKM. The length of the CDR3 is 15 residues. The whole variable domain, remainder taken from reference TRBV28 and TRBJ2-1, is DVKVTQSSRYLVKRTGEKVFLECVQDMDHENMFWYRQDPGLGLRLIYFSYDVKMKEKGDIPEGYSVSREKKERFSLILESASTNQTSMYLCASSPGGPRYNEQFFGPGTRLTVL.

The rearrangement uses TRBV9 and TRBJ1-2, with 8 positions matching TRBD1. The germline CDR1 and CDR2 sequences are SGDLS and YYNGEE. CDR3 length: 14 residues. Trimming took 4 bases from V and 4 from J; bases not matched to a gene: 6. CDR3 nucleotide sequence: TGTGCCAGCAGCACCTACGGGACAGGCTATGGCTACACCTTC. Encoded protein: CASSTYGTGYGYTF.

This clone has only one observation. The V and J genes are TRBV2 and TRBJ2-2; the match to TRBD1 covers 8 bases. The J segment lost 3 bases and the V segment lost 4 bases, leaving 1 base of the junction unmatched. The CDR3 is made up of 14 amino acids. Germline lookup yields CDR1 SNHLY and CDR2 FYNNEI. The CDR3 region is CASSVGQDTGELFF. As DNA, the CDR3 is TGTGCCAGCAGTGTGGGACAGGACACCGGGGAGCTGTTTTTT.

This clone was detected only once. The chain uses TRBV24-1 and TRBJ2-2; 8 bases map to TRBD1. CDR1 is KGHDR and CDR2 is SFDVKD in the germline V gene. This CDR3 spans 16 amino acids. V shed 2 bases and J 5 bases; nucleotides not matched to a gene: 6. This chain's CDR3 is CATSDSIRQGTGELFF. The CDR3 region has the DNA TGTGCCACCAGTGATTCGATAAGACAGGGGACCGGGGAGCTGTTTTTT.

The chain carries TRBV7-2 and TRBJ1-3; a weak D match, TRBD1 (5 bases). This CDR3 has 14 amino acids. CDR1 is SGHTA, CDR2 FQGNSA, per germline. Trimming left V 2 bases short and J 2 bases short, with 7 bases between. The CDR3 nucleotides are TGTGCCAGCAGCTTATGGGGGGCTGGAAACACCATATATTTT. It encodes CASSLWGAGNTIYF.

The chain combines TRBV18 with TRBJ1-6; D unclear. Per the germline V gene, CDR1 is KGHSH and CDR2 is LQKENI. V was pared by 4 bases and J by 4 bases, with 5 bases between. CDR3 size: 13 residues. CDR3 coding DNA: TGTGCCAGCTCACAGGAGTATAATTCACCCCTCCACTTT. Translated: CASSQEYNSPLHF.

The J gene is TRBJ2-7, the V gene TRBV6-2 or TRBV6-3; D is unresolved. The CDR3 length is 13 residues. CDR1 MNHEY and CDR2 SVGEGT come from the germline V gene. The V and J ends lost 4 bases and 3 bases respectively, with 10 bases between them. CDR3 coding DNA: TGTGCCAGCAGTTCAACAGAAAACTACGAGCAGTACTTC. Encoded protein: CASSSTENYEQYF.